This TCR beta chain was obtained from a study of blood T cells in healthy people across ages. Through a sample-barcoded 5' primer and a J-beta primer mix, a second PCR was run for roughly 6 to 11 cycles. TCRdb itself ran the 5' RACE reads through MiXCR, one entry per CDR3 protein. The table includes hundreds of thousands of distinct CDR3 sequences, 29% detected once. CDR1 and CDR2 from the germline V gene are SQVTM and ANQGSEA. V shed 7 bases and J shed 0 bases, with 13 bases lying between them. The CDR3 has 14 residues. Extraction yielded at least 5 micrograms of total RNA per sample. This TCR came from a woman of 80 years or more in good health. Specimen: blood. This chain links TRBV29-1 with TRBJ1-5, with TRBD1 as a possible D gene (6 bases). The CDR3 is CSARDKDSNQPQHF. Written as DNA, the CDR3 is TGCAGCGCCCGGGACAAAGATAGCAATCAGCCCCAGCATTTT. Filled out from reference TRBV29-1 and TRBJ1-5, the complete variable domain reads SAVISQKPSRDICQRGTSLTIQCQVDSQVTMMFWYRQQPGQSLTLIATANQGSEATYESGFVIDKFPISRPNLTFSTLTVSNMSPEDSSIYLCSARDKDSNQPQHFGDGTRLSIL.